What follows are 27 T cell receptor beta chains derived from one specimen sequenced in a study of T-cell memory formation after mild COVID-19. TCRdb re-called the 5' RACE reads with MiXCR, one entry per CDR3 protein. This sample has more than 150,000 distinct CDR3 sequences; 9.5% to 13% occur once, and the top ten carry 3.5% to 4.5%. Source material: PBMCs or a T cell subset sorted from them (not recorded which). Receptors originate from a man younger than 35 who had mild COVID-19 (a few samples of this study predate the infection). Cell type and time point are not known.

The V call is TRBV20-1, the J call TRBJ2-3; TRBD2 matches at 7 bases. The CDR3 consists of 15 residues. The junction had 10 bases not matched to a gene; V was cut back by 3 bases and J by 4 bases. Germline CDR1 DFQATT, CDR2 SNEGSKA (reference sequence). CDR3 bases: TGCAGTGCTAGGCTATGGGGGGGGATCGCAGATACGCAGTATTTT. It codes for CSARLWGGIADTQYF.

This chain uses TRBV9 with TRBJ1-1; D remains ambiguous. The CDR3 covers 13 residues. V was pared by 2 bases and J by 6 bases, with 11 bases between. Germline assignment: CDR1 SGDLS and CDR2 YYNGEE. The chain's CDR3 is CASSVHKVSEAFF. Here the CDR3 DNA reads TGTGCCAGCAGCGTGCACAAAGTCTCTGAAGCTTTCTTT.

The chain carries TRBV6-2 or TRBV6-3 and TRBJ2-3; tentative D call: TRBD2 (6 bases). V lost 3 bases and J lost 2, with 9 bases in between. This CDR3 spans 14 amino acids. The germline V gene has CDR1 MNHEY and CDR2 SVGEGT. The CDR3 loop is CASSYKRVTDTQYF. CDR3 nucleotides: TGTGCCAGCAGTTATAAGCGGGTCACAGATACGCAGTATTTT.

This chain uses TRBV28 with TRBJ1-6; D uncertain. Looked up from germline, CDR1 is MDHEN and CDR2 is SYDVKM. The CDR3 sequence is 15 residues long. Trimming stripped 3 bases from V and 7 bases from J, with 13 bases between. The CDR3: CASSLAGQGNSPLHF. In nucleotides, the CDR3 is TGTGCCAGCAGTTTGGCGGGCCAAGGGAATTCACCCCTCCACTTT.

This clonotype was counted between two and nine times. The rearrangement uses TRBV10-3 and TRBJ2-7, with D possibly being TRBD1 or TRBD2 (6 bases each). The CDR3 runs to 16 residues. The V end lost 3 bases, the J end lost 2 bases, and 17 bases lay between the germline ends. Germline loops: CDR1 ENHRY, CDR2 SYGVKD. CDR3 sequence reads: CAISDHGGPDTYEQYF. The CDR3 nucleotides read TGTGCCATCAGTGACCATGGGGGGCCCGATACCTACGAGCAGTACTTC.

The chain employs TRBV11-1 and TRBJ1-6; D uncertain. Germline V gene data show CDR1 as SGHAT and CDR2 as FQDESV (reference sequence). V lost 6 bases and J lost 9, with 12 bases in between. The CDR3 extends over 13 amino acids. The CDR3 region is CASRDSWGSPLHF. The CDR3 region has the DNA TGTGCCAGCAGGGACTCCTGGGGTTCACCCCTCCACTTT.

Regarding this clonotype: One end of the junction is discordant with germline, which a read error may explain. This rearrangement joins TRBV18 to TRBJ2-3; D gene ambiguous. CDR1 and CDR2 from the germline V gene are KGHSH and LQKENI. The CDR3 is 12 residues long. The CDR3 spells CASSPRPDTKYF. CDR3 bases: TGTGCCAGCTCACCACGGCCAGATACGAAGTATTTT.

The chain has TRBV10-3 and TRBJ2-2, with D possibly being TRBD1 (5 bases). The CDR3 has 13 residues. V dropped 7 bases and J dropped 6 bases, with 12 bases sitting between them. CDR1 is ENHRY and CDR2 is SYGVKD in the germline V gene. CDR3 region: CAIKGRAPGELFF. The CDR3 coding sequence is TGTGCCATCAAGGGGCGCGCGCCCGGGGAGCTGTTTTTT.

V is TRBV7-2 and J is TRBJ1-6; D is perhaps TRBD1 (5 bases). V shed 5 bases and J shed 10 bases, with 24 bases lying between them. This CDR3 contains 17 residues. The germline V gene encodes CDR1 SGHTA and CDR2 FQGNSA. CDR3 DNA sequence: TGTGCCAGCAGCAACCTTGTGGGGGTTTCTTTCGGATCACCCCTCCACTTT. Amino acid sequence: CASSNLVGVSFGSPLHF.

This clonotype was seen ten or more times. The chain uses TRBV10-2 and TRBJ2-3; D is possibly TRBD1 or TRBD2 (6 bases each). The CDR3 covers 13 residues. Germline V gene sequence: CDR1 WSHSY, CDR2 SAAADI. V lost 6 bases, J lost 6 bases, and 13 bases lay in between. The CDR3 DNA is TGCGCCAGCAGCGGGGGCCTGGTTGATACGCAGTATTTT. Amino acids: CASSGGLVDTQYF.

This clonotype came up many times. This chain connects TRBV20-1 to TRBJ1-1; 7 nucleotides agree with TRBD1. Looked up from germline, CDR1 is DFQATT and CDR2 is SNEGSKA (reference sequence). With 3 bases clipped from V and 5 bases from J, the junction kept 6 bases outside the gene matches. The CDR3 covers 13 residues. The CDR3 bases are TGCAGTGCTAGGTCAGGGGGTGGGACTGAAGCTTTCTTT. Translating it yields CSARSGGGTEAFF.

The chain employs TRBV6-2 or TRBV6-3 and TRBJ2-7, with 9 bases aligning to TRBD1. The CDR3 runs to 15 residues. V lost 4 bases to trimming and J lost 1 base; unmatched junction nucleotides: 5. The germline CDR1 and CDR2 sequences are MNHEY and SVGEGT. The CDR3 DNA reads as TGTGCCAGCAGTTGGAGAGGGACAGGGTCCTACGAGCAGTACGTC. This sequence encodes CASSWRGTGSYEQYV.

Here the CDR3 reads CASSYSPDPWAGELFF. CDR3 nucleotide sequence: TGTGCCAGCAGTTACTCCCCGGATCCTTGGGCCGGGGAGCTGTTTTTT. This chain joins TRBV6-5 and TRBJ2-2, with D unclear. CDR1 and CDR2 from the germline V gene are MNHEY and SVGAGI. V dropped 0 bases and J dropped 6 bases, with 14 bases sitting between them. CDR3 length equals 16 residues.

This clonotype was seen only a few times. This sequence joins TRBV6-5 and TRBJ2-1, with D perhaps TRBD1 or TRBD2 (5 bases each). Germline loops: CDR1 MNHEY, CDR2 SVGAGI. The CDR3 has 15 residues. Trimming shortened V by 5 bases and J by 2 bases, and 13 bases separated the two germline ends. In nucleotides, the CDR3 is TGTGCCAGCAGTGTATCCGGGACCGCCTACAATGAGCAGTTCTTC. Its protein is CASSVSGTAYNEQFF.

This clonotype was seen a few times. The rearrangement joins TRBV20-1 to TRBJ1-6; possible D gene TRBD1, 6 bases. Germline lookup yields CDR1 DFQATT and CDR2 SNEGSKA (reference sequence). The CDR3 covers 14 residues. With 5 bases removed from V and 7 bases from J, the gap between germline ends came to 15 bases. The CDR3 region is CSADTGQMNSPLHF. The CDR3 DNA is TGCAGTGCTGACACCGGACAGATGAATTCACCCCTCCACTTT.

This clonotype was seen repeatedly, ten times or more. The V gene is TRBV10-3, the J gene TRBJ2-5, with D perhaps matching TRBD2 (6 bases). CDR1 and CDR2 from the germline V gene are ENHRY and SYGVKD. The length of the CDR3 is 13 residues. V was shortened by 7 bases and J by 4 bases, with 13 bases between the two germline ends. CDR3 residues: CAINSGGGETQYF. DNA of the CDR3: TGTGCCATCAATAGTGGGGGAGGAGAGACCCAGTACTTC.

The chain links TRBV7-3 to TRBJ2-2; D ambiguous. The CDR3 is 12 residues long. Looked up from germline, CDR1 is SGHTA and CDR2 is FQGTGA. Deletions cut 11 bases from V and 5 bases from J, with 12 bases between. CDR3 in amino acids: CADISRTGELFF. CDR3 nucleotide sequence: TGTGCCGACATATCTAGGACCGGGGAGCTGTTTTTT.

This clonotype was detected only a few times. The chain couples TRBV6-5 to TRBJ2-2, with 8 positions matching TRBD1. Germline-derived CDR1 and CDR2 are MNHEY and SVGAGI. The trim removed 7 bases at V and 6 bases at J, leaving 4 bases unmatched. The length of the CDR3 is 13 residues. CDR3 in DNA: TGTGCCAGCATAGGCAGGGGGCCCGGGGAGCTGTTTTTT. Translating gives CASIGRGPGELFF.

The V call is TRBV6-6, the J call TRBJ1-5, with a possible D match to TRBD1 (5 bases). The CDR3 loop spans 14 amino acids. The germline V gene encodes CDR1 MNHNY and CDR2 SVGAGI (reference sequence). Trimming cost V 2 bases and J 3 bases, with 8 bases left between them. The CDR3, as DNA: TGTGCCAGCAGTTACGAGGGGCCCAATCAGCCCCAGCATTTT. This codes for CASSYEGPNQPQHF.

CDR3 nucleotides: TGTGCCATCAGCCGGGACAAATTAAGCGAGCAGTACTTC. The encoded protein is CAISRDKLSEQYF. This chain links TRBV10-3 with TRBJ2-7; tentatively, D is TRBD1 (6 bases). V gave up 6 bases and J gave up 6 bases, with 15 bases separating them. The V gene's germline CDR1 is ENHRY and CDR2 SYGVKD. The CDR3 length is 13 residues.

In DNA form, the CDR3 reads TGTGCCAGCACCTTACAGGGGGCACCGAGAGAGACCCAGTACTTC. It specifies CASTLQGAPRETQYF. V usage is TRBV28 and J usage is TRBJ2-5, with TRBD1 matching 9 bases. This CDR3 contains 15 residues. V lost 7 bases and J lost 4; bases outside the gene matches: 10. CDR1 MDHEN and CDR2 SYDVKM come from the germline V gene. Full variable domain (remainder filled in from reference TRBV28 and TRBJ2-5): DVKVTQSSRYLVKRTGEKVFLECVQDMDHENMFWYRQDPGLGLRLIYFSYDVKMKEKGDIPEGYSVSREKKERFSLILESASTNQTSMYLCASTLQGAPRETQYFGPGTRLLVL.

There are a few counts of this clonotype. The junction departs from germline at one end; a sequencing error may be responsible. V and J are TRBV12-3 or TRBV12-4 and TRBJ2-7; 8 bases are a match to TRBD1. This CDR3 is built from 11 residues. The CDR3 DNA sequence: TGTGCCAGCAGCCGACCGGGACAGGAGGCCTTC. Amino acid sequence: CASSRPGQEAF.

The chain carries TRBV6-5 and TRBJ2-1; no definite D call. Trimming removed 1 base from V and 2 bases from J, with 6 bases in between. The germline V gene encodes CDR1 MNHEY and CDR2 SVGAGI. The CDR3 runs to 14 residues. In DNA, the CDR3 is TGTGCCAGCAGTTACTGGCGGACCTACAATGAGCAGTTCTTC. It yields the protein CASSYWRTYNEQFF.

This clonotype was observed a handful of times. The chain employs TRBV19 and TRBJ1-1; the match to TRBD1 covers 7 bases. The CDR3 runs 14 residues. Germline CDR1 reads LNHDA; CDR2 reads SQIVND (reference sequence). V lost 6 bases to trimming and J lost 1 base; unmatched junction nucleotides: 5. CDR3 protein: CASRPGQWNTEAFF. The CDR3 DNA sequence: TGTGCCAGTAGACCGGGACAGTGGAACACTGAAGCTTTCTTT. Filled out from reference TRBV19 and TRBJ1-1, the complete variable domain reads DGGITQSPKYLFRKEGQNVTLSCEQNLNHDAMYWYRQDPGQGLRLIYYSQIVNDFQKGDIAEGYSVSREKKESFPLTVTSAQKNPTAFYLCASRPGQWNTEAFFGQGTRLTVV.

The CDR3 DNA follows: TGTGCCAGCAGTCCCACAGGGCGAGGGAACATTCAGTACTTC. Protein: CASSPTGRGNIQYF. The rearrangement links TRBV28 to TRBJ2-4; tentative D call: TRBD1 (6 bases). The germline V gene encodes CDR1 MDHEN and CDR2 SYDVKM. The CDR3 spans 14 residues. V was pared by 5 bases and J by 7 bases, with 15 bases between.

This clonotype appeared a few times. This chain joins TRBV5-1 and TRBJ2-6; 8 bases map to TRBD1. This CDR3 has 17 amino acids. V was clipped by 2 bases and J by 2 bases; unmatched bases: 6. The germline CDR1 and CDR2 sequences are SGHRS and YFSETQ. Here the CDR3 reads CASSFGTGPPGANVLTF. The DNA of the CDR3 is TGCGCCAGCAGCTTCGGGACAGGCCCCCCTGGGGCCAACGTCCTGACTTTC.

This clonotype was counted ten times or more. J is TRBJ2-5 and V is TRBV12-3 or TRBV12-4; 10 bases line up with TRBD2. The CDR3 covers 16 residues. V shed 6 bases, J shed 2 bases, and the junction held 9 bases outside the gene matches. The CDR3 DNA follows: TGTGCCAGCAGCTGGACTAGCGGAACGATACAAGAGACCCAGTACTTC. It yields the protein CASSWTSGTIQETQYF.